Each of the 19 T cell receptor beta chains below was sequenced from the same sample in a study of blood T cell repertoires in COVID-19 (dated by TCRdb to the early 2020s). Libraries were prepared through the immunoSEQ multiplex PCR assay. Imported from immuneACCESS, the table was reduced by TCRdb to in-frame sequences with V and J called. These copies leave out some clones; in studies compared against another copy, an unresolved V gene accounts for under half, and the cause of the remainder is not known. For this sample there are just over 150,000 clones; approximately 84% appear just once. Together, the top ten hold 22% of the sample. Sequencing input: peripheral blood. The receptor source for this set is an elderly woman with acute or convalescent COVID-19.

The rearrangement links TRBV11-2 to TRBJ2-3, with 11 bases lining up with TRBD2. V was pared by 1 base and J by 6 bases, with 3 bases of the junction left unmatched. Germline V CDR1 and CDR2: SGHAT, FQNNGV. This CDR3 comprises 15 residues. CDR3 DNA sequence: TGTGCCAGCAGCTTAGGACTAGCGGGATCGGATACGCAGTATTTT. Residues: CASSLGLAGSDTQYF.

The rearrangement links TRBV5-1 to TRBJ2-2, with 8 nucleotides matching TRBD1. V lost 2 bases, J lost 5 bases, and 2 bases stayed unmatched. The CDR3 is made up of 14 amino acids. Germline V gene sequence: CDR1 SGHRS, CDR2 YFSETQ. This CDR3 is CASSLQGGTGELFF. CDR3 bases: TGCGCCAGCAGCTTACAGGGGGGAACCGGGGAGCTGTTTTTT.

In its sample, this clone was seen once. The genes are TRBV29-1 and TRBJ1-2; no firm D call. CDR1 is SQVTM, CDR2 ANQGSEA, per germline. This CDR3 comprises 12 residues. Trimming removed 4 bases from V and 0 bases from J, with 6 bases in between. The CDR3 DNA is TGCAGCGTTGCAGGAACTAACTATGGCTACACCTTC. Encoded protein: CSVAGTNYGYTF. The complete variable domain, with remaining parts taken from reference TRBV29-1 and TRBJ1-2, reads SAVISQKPSRDICQRGTSLTIQCQVDSQVTMMFWYRQQPGQSLTLIATANQGSEATYESGFVIDKFPISRPNLTFSTLTVSNMSPEDSSIYLCSVAGTNYGYTFGSGTRLTVV.

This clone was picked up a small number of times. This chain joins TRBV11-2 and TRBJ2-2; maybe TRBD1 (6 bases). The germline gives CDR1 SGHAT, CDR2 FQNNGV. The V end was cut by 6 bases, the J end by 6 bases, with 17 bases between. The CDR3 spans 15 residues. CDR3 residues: CASSVARGWAGELFF. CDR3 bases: TGTGCCAGCAGTGTAGCTAGGGGGTGGGCCGGGGAGCTGTTTTTT. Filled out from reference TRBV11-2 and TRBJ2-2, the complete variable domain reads EAGVAQSPRYKIIEKRQSVAFWCNPISGHATLYWYQQILGQGPKLLIQFQNNGVVDDSQLPKDRFSAERLKGVDSTLKIQPAKLEDSAVYLCASSVARGWAGELFFGEGSRLTVL.

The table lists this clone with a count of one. The CDR3 spells CASSPSGRAYEQYF. The CDR3 nucleotides are TGTGCCAGCAGCCCCAGCGGGAGGGCCTACGAGCAGTACTTC. This chain links TRBV7-8 with TRBJ2-7; 10 bases are a match to TRBD2. The CDR3 contains 14 residues. Germline CDR1 SGHVS, CDR2 FQNEAQ. J lost 2 bases, V lost 5 bases, and 3 bases had no gene match.

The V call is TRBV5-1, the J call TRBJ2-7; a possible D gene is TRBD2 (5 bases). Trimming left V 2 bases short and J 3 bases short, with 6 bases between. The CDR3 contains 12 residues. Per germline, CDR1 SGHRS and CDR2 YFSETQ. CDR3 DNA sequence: TGCGCCAGCAGCTTAGGAGGCTACGAGCAGTACTTC. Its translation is CASSLGGYEQYF.

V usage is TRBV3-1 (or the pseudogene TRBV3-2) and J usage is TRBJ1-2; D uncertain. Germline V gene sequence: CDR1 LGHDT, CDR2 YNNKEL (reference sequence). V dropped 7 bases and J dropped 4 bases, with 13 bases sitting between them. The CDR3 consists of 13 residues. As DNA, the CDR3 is TGTGCCAGCACCCCGTCTGGCTCCTATGGCTACACCTTC. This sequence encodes CASTPSGSYGYTF.

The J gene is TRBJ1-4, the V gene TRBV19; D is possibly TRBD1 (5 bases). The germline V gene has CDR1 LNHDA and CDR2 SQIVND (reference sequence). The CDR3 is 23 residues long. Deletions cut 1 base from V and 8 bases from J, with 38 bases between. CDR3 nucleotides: TGTGCCAGTAGTATAGTTCTCCCGGGGGTCGACCCGGCGGGGCCAACGAATCGGGAAAAACTGTTTTTT. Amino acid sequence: CASSIVLPGVDPAGPTNREKLFF.

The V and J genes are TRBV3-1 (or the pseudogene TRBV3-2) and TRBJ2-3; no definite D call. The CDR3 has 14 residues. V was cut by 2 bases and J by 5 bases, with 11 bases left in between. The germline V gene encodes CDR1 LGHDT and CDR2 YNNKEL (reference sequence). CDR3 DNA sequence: TGTGCCAGCAGCCAAAGCGACGCGGAAGATACGCAGTATTTT. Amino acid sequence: CASSQSDAEDTQYF.

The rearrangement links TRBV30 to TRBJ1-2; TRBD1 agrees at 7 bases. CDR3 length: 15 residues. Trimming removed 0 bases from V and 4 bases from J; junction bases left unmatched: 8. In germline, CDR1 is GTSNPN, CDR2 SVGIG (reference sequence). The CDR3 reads CAWSVGTAPGYGYTF. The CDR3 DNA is TGTGCCTGGAGTGTTGGGACAGCTCCGGGCTATGGCTACACCTTC.

For the CDR3, the DNA is TGTGCCATCAGTGAGTGGGGGACAGGGGATTATGGCTACACCTTC. Its translation is CAISEWGTGDYGYTF. The chain couples TRBV10-3 to TRBJ1-2; 10 bases align to TRBD1. With V trimmed by 1 base and J by 5 bases, 4 bases remained unmatched. The CDR3 length is 15 residues. Germline V gene lookup returns CDR1 ENHRY and CDR2 SYGVKD.

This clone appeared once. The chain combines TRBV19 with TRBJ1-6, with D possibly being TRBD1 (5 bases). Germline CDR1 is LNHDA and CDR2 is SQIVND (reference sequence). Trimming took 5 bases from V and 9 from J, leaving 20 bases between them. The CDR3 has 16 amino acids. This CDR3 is CASSPRRGGRISPLHF. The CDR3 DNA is TGTGCCAGTAGTCCCCGGCGGGGCGGTCGGATTTCACCCCTCCACTTT.

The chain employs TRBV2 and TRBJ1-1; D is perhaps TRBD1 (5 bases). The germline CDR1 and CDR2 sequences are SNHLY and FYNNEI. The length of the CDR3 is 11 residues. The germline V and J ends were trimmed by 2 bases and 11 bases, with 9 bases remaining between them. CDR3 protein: CASSEWGEAFF. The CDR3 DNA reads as TGTGCCAGCAGTGAATGGGGGGAGGCTTTCTTT.

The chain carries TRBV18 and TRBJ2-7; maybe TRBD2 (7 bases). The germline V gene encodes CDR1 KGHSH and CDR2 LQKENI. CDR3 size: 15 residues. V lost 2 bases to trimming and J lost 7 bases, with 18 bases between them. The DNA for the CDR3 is TGTGCCAGCTCACCAAGCTACGGCGGGGGCTTGGAGCAGTACTTC. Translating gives CASSPSYGGGLEQYF.

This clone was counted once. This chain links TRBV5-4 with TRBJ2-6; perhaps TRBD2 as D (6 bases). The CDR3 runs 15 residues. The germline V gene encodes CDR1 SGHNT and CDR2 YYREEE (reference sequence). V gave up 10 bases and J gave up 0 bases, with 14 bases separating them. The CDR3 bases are TGTGCCGGAGGGACCGCGAGCTCTGGGGCCAACGTCCTGACTTTC. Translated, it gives CAGGTASSGANVLTF.

In DNA form, the CDR3 reads TGCGCCAGCAGCCAATTCGGGGACAGGGAGGGCACCGGGGAGCTGTTTTTT. It encodes CASSQFGDREGTGELFF. This sequence joins TRBV4-1 and TRBJ2-2, with 9 nucleotides matching TRBD1. CDR3 size: 17 residues. Losses at the gene ends were 2 bases for V and 4 bases for J; bases not matched to a gene: 8. In germline, CDR1 is MGHRA, CDR2 YSYEKL.

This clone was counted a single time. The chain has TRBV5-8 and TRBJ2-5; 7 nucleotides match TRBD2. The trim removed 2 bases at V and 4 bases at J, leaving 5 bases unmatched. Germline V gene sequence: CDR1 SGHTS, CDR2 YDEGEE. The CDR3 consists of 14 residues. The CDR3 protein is CASSFWREPETQYF. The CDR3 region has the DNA TGTGCCAGCAGCTTTTGGCGGGAGCCAGAGACCCAGTACTTC.

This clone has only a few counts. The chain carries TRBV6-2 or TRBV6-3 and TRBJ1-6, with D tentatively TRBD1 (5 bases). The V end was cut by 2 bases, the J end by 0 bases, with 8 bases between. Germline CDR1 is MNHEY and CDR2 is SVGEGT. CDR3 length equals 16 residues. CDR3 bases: TGTGCCAGCAGTTACCGAGACAGCTCCTATAATTCACCCCTCCACTTT. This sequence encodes CASSYRDSSYNSPLHF.

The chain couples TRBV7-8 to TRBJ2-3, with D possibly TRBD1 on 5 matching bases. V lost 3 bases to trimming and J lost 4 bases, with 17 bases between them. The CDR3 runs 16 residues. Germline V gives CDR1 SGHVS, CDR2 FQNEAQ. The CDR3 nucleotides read TGTGCCAGCAGCTTGTGGGGCCCTACAGGCCCAGATACGCAGTATTTT. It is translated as CASSLWGPTGPDTQYF.